This T cell receptor (beta chain) comes out of a study of OX40 agonist ivuxolimab in advanced cancers. Germline V gene sequence: CDR1 SGHRS, CDR2 YFSETQ. V dropped 3 bases and J dropped 2 bases, with 11 bases sitting between them. There are 14 residues in the CDR3. Only in-frame clones appear in the TCRdb table, and some are missing; sequencing was by immunoSEQ multiplex PCR. The table includes tens of thousands of clones, roughly 90% detected once. A single count supports this clone. The rearrangement joins TRBV5-1 to TRBJ1-1; D remains ambiguous. The sequencing here drew on CD4+ or CD8+ T cells sorted from blood, taken in a trial of the OX40 agonist ivuxolimab. The receptor was derived from an adult with an advanced solid tumor such as melanoma, head and neck, liver or kidney cancer. CDR3 residues: CASSSPVPNTEAFF. CDR3 nucleotide sequence: TGCGCCAGCAGCTCCCCGGTCCCAAACACTGAAGCTTTCTTT.